This entry features one T cell receptor beta chain sequence. Two negative PCRs, clearance, or symptom resolution characterized the recovered Cohort 3 donors. These data belong to a study of blood T cell repertoires in COVID-19. Study-wide background: Sample material is recorded as cDNA or gDNA derived from T cells, B-cell-depleted T cells, or PBMCs.

This CDR3 region has 14 residues. The V gene end was trimmed by 2 bases and the J gene end by 8 bases; junction bases not matched to a gene: 3. From germline, CDR1 is ENHRY and CDR2 SYGVKD. Authors' data handling: Using reference gene primer amplification, nucleated cell counts were estimated. Some clones are missing from TCRdb's copy, which holds only in-frame ones; the method was immunoSEQ multiplex PCR. V and J calls and clone size are given by that table; D and trimming were obtained from the DNA. Of 400,000 to 450,000 clones in the sample, 90% were seen once. The sequenced sample consisted of PBMCs or T cells enriched from blood (not recorded which). V gene TRBV10-3 combines with J gene TRBJ2-2, with 9 bases fitting TRBD2. The sequence was collected from a man between 18 and 35 years old who had recovered from COVID-19. For the CDR3, the DNA is TGTGCCATCAGTGAGGCCCTAGCGGGAGGGGAGCTGTTTTTT. It translates to CAISEALAGGELFF.